What follows are 5 T cell receptor beta chains derived from one specimen sequenced in a study of radiotherapy plus CTLA-4 blockade in lung cancer. The table came from immunoSEQ multiplex PCR; TCRdb's copy has only in-frame clones and leaves some out. The sample lists some 110,000 clones, more than 65% occurring once. The material sequenced was peripheral blood, taken from a patient treated with radiotherapy plus ipilimumab. These receptors came from a human donor with non-small cell lung cancer who had a partial response to radiotherapy plus ipilimumab.

Here the CDR3 reads CASSLDLRSGRAFEQYF. The CDR3 nucleotides read TGTGCCAGCAGCTTAGATCTTAGGAGCGGGAGGGCTTTCGAGCAGTACTTC. The J gene is TRBJ2-7, the V gene TRBV11-2, with 10 bases fitting TRBD2. The CDR3 extends over 17 amino acids. The germline V gene has CDR1 SGHAT and CDR2 FQNNGV. With 0 bases clipped from V and 6 bases from J, the junction kept 11 bases outside the gene matches.

The V and J genes are TRBV5-1 and TRBJ1-1; no clear D gene. The CDR3 is 13 amino acids. Trimming cost V 5 bases and J 3 bases, with 11 bases left between them. Germline values: CDR1 SGHRS, CDR2 YFSETQ. The CDR3 is CASRPTRDTEAFF. CDR3 DNA sequence: TGCGCCAGCAGACCTACTAGGGACACTGAAGCTTTCTTT.

The V call is TRBV19, the J call TRBJ2-4, with D possibly being TRBD1 (5 bases). Deletions cut 3 bases from V and 4 bases from J, with 13 bases between. The CDR3 sequence is 15 residues long. Germline loops: CDR1 LNHDA, CDR2 SQIVND (reference sequence). The CDR3 loop is CASSIGDHRKNIQYF. The CDR3 nucleotides are TGTGCCAGTAGTATCGGTGACCACAGGAAAAACATTCAGTACTTC.

This clone was observed a few times. V usage is TRBV5-1 and J usage is TRBJ1-4, with 9 bases lining up with TRBD1. Germline values: CDR1 SGHRS, CDR2 YFSETQ. Trimming removed 3 bases from V and 5 bases from J; junction bases left unmatched: 5. The CDR3 is 15 amino acids. CDR3 DNA: TGCGCCAGCAGCTGGGGACAGGGATTGAATGAAAAACTGTTTTTT. Translating it yields CASSWGQGLNEKLFF.

The genes are TRBV29-1 and TRBJ2-4; 8 positions match TRBD1. Trimming removed 6 bases from V and 1 base from J; junction bases left unmatched: 8. The CDR3 has 15 amino acids. CDR1 is SQVTM, CDR2 ANQGSEA, per germline. The CDR3 is CSVDGTGGAKNIQYF. CDR3 nucleotide sequence: TGCAGCGTGGATGGGACAGGCGGGGCCAAAAACATTCAGTACTTC.